The rows below give T cell receptor beta chains drawn from one sample of a study of control samples from healthy donors and cancer patients. The protocol was immunoSEQ multiplex PCR, while the TCRdb copy is restricted to in-frame clones and leaves out a portion. The table has about 55,000 clones, more than 95% seen once. Sequenced sample: blood. Receptors originate from a woman younger than 35 in good health. CDR3s include the opening cysteine and the closing phenylalanine or tryptophan. The D gene is left open where the match is weak. Some rows mark clone size as missing; the rest say once, few, many or name a class of expanded clone.

j_gene,abundance,v_gene,d_gene,CDR3nt,CDR3aa
TRBJ1-4,once,TRBV9,-,TGTGCCAGCAGCGCATCTGCAACTAATGAAAAACTGTTTTTT,CASSASATNEKLFF
TRBJ2-1,-,TRBV18,-,TGTGCCAGCTCACGGACCGGAGACAATGAGCAGTTCTTC,CASSRTGDNEQFF
TRBJ1-2,-,TRBV6-6,TRBD1,TGTGCCAGCAGTTACTCCCCGGACAGGCCCAACTATGGCTACACCTTC,CASSYSPDRPNYGYTF
TRBJ1-2,-,TRBV14,TRBD1,TGTGCCAGCCGCGGGACAGGACTTACCTATGGCTACACCTTC,CASRGTGLTYGYTF
TRBJ2-3,-,TRBV9,TRBD2,TGTGCCAGCAGCGGAGGCGGGGGGATCACAGATACGCAGTATTTT,CASSGGGGITDTQYF
TRBJ2-7,-,TRBV9,-,TGTGCCAGCAGCGTAGAGGCAGGGATGTACGAGCAGTACTTC,CASSVEAGMYEQYF
TRBJ1-4,-,TRBV5-1,-,TGCGCCAGCAGCCCGGGGCTAAATGAAAAACTGTTTTTT,CASSPGLNEKLFF
TRBJ1-1,-,TRBV30,-,TGTGCCTGGAGTGTCTGGGGGAAGGAAGGCCATTCTTTCTTT,CAWSVWGKEGHSFF
TRBJ1-1,-,TRBV5-6,-,TGTGCCACGTGGACGGTGAACACTGAAGCTTTCTTT,CATWTVNTEAFF
TRBJ1-1,-,TRBV18,-,TGTGCCAGCTCACCACAGGGGCACGGCACTGAAGCTTTCTTT,CASSPQGHGTEAFF
TRBJ1-1,-,TRBV5-6,TRBD1,TGTGCCAGCAGCTCGACCAGGGGGAGGAGCACTGAAGCTTTCTTT,CASSSTRGRSTEAFF
TRBJ1-2,-,TRBV7-3,-,TGTGCCAGCAGCTTGGCATCGGGGTTCTATGGCTACACCTTC,CASSLASGFYGYTF
TRBJ1-3,once,TRBV25-1,-,TGTGCCAGCAGTGGAACCCACTCCCCCGGAAACACCATATATTTT,CASSGTHSPGNTIYF
TRBJ1-2,-,TRBV5-1,-,TGCGCCAGCAGCCCCCGGACAGAAGCTAACTATGGCTACACCTTC,CASSPRTEANYGYTF
TRBJ1-2,-,TRBV3-1/TRBV3-2,-,TGTGCCAGCAGCCAAGAAAGCCAGGGTTGGGACTATGGCTACACCTTC,CASSQESQGWDYGYTF
TRBJ1-6,-,TRBV7-9,TRBD1,TGTGCCAGCAGCCGACAGGGTAATTCACCCCTCCACTTT,CASSRQGNSPLHF
TRBJ2-7,-,TRBV5-1,-,TGCGCCAGCAGCTCGTTCGCGGAGAGCGAGCAGTACTTC,CASSSFAESEQYF
TRBJ1-1,-,TRBV30,-,TGTGCCTGGAGTGCCGCTTTATTTCCCGCTTTCTTT,CAWSAALFPAFF
TRBJ1-3,-,TRBV19,-,TGTGCCAGTAAGGATTGGGTGACTGGAAACACCATATATTTT,CASKDWVTGNTIYF
TRBJ1-2,-,TRBV6-2/TRBV6-3,TRBD1,TGTGCCAGCAGTTCGACAGGGAATGGCTACACCTTC,CASSSTGNGYTF
TRBJ2-2,-,TRBV29-1,-,TGCAGCGTTACCCAGTGGGCAGGCGCCGAGATGAACACCGGGGAGCTGTTTTTT,CSVTQWAGAEMNTGELFF
TRBJ1-2,-,TRBV30,-,TGTGCCTGGAGTGCACCCGATGGCTACACCTTC,CAWSAPDGYTF
TRBJ2-5,-,TRBV11-1,TRBD1,TGTGCCAGCACCTGGGGGGACAGGGGGCTAGAGACCCAGTACTTC,CASTWGDRGLETQYF
TRBJ2-1,-,TRBV6-1,-,TGTGCCAGCAGTGAAGCGCTTCTCGGAGGCGGGTTCTACAATGAGCAGTTCTTC,CASSEALLGGGFYNEQFF
TRBJ1-2,-,TRBV28,-,TGTGCCAGCAGTTTATCGGACTGGGGCTACACCTTC,CASSLSDWGYTF
TRBJ2-5,-,TRBV4-1,-,TGCGCCAGCAGCCAGGCGGGCGGGCAAGAGACCCAGTACTTC,CASSQAGGQETQYF
TRBJ2-7,-,TRBV7-9,-,TGTGCCAGCAGCTTATCCGGGGTTGTGGACGAGCAGTACTTC,CASSLSGVVDEQYF
TRBJ1-5,-,TRBV5-1,TRBD1,TGCGCCAGCAGCTTGTGGACAGGGAATCAGCCCCAGCATTTT,CASSLWTGNQPQHF
TRBJ1-2,-,TRBV4-1,-,TGCGCCAGCAGCCAAGATTCCCGTGAAGGGCGAGGCTACACCTTC,CASSQDSREGRGYTF
TRBJ2-5,-,TRBV11-2,TRBD2,TGTGCCAGCAGCCTTCCTTTCAGGGCGGGGGTTCAAGAGACCCAGTACTTC,CASSLPFRAGVQETQYF
TRBJ2-2,-,TRBV7-6,-,TGTGCCAGCACTTCGGGGACAACCAACACCGGGGAGCTGTTTTTT,CASTSGTTNTGELFF
TRBJ2-7,-,TRBV2,TRBD1,TGTGCCAGCAGTAAAGACAGGGGTGGTTTCGACGAGCAGTACTTC,CASSKDRGGFDEQYF
TRBJ1-6,-,TRBV30,-,TGTGCCTGGAGTATTGACAGCTCCTATAATTCACCCCTCCACTTT,CAWSIDSSYNSPLHF